Below, 20 T cell receptor beta chains from the same sample are listed, as sequenced in a study of HIV-infected patients and healthy controls. TCRdb reprocessed the 5' RACE reads with MiXCR, giving one entry per CDR3 protein. The sample contains approximately 64,000 distinct CDR3 sequences, less than 20% of which appear only once. Material for sequencing was CD4+ T cells from blood. These receptors originate from a human donor in good health.

This sequence joins TRBV12-3 or TRBV12-4 and TRBJ1-5, with 8 bases matching TRBD1. The CDR3 extends over 15 amino acids. Trimming cost V 3 bases and J 8 bases; bases outside gene matches: 9. The CDR3 nucleotides are TGTGCCAGCAGTTTGAGGCCAGGGGGCGGTGAGCCCCAGCATTTT. Amino acids: CASSLRPGGGEPQHF.

The chain combines TRBV2 with TRBJ2-2; 13 nucleotides match TRBD2. Germline V gene data show CDR1 as SNHLY and CDR2 as FYNNEI. Losses at the gene ends were 5 bases for V and 8 bases for J; bases not matched to a gene: 8. This CDR3 is built from 16 residues. CDR3 protein: CASSRTGLAGRGELFF. The CDR3 DNA reads as TGTGCCAGCAGTAGGACGGGACTAGCGGGAAGGGGGGAGCTGTTTTTT.

This clonotype has a handful of counts. The chain joins TRBV5-4 to TRBJ1-1; maybe TRBD1 (5 bases). V was shortened by 4 bases and J by 1 base, with 11 bases between the two germline ends. CDR3 length equals 14 residues. Germline assignment: CDR1 SGHNT and CDR2 YYREEE (reference sequence). CDR3 in amino acids: CASSPTDRNTEAFF. CDR3 DNA sequence: TGTGCCAGCAGCCCAACCGACAGGAACACTGAAGCTTTCTTT. The full variable domain, in which reference TRBV5-4 and TRBJ1-1 provide the parts outside the CDR3, is ETGVTQSPTHLIKTRGQQVTLRCSSQSGHNTVSWYQQALGQGPQFIFQYYREEENGRGNFPPRFSGLQFPNYSSELNVNALELDDSALYLCASSPTDRNTEAFFGQGTRLTVV.

This clonotype was counted at least ten times. The chain uses TRBV5-1 and TRBJ2-1, with D tentatively TRBD1 or TRBD2 (6 bases each). V was cut by 0 bases and J by 7 bases, with 14 bases left in between. The CDR3 sequence is 15 residues long. CDR1 SGHRS and CDR2 YFSETQ come from the germline V gene. The CDR3 DNA is TGCGCCAGCAGCTTGGCTGGGGGGCTTGGTAATGAGCAGTTCTTC. Protein: CASSLAGGLGNEQFF.

This clonotype was recorded at least ten times. The J gene is TRBJ1-3, the V gene TRBV6-5, with 12 positions matching TRBD1. The length of the CDR3 is 20 residues. Looked up from germline, CDR1 is MNHEY and CDR2 is SVGAGI. The V gene end was trimmed by 2 bases and the J gene end by 0 bases; junction bases not matched to a gene: 11. The chain's CDR3 is CASSYGGTGGPRSSGNTIYF. The CDR3 DNA follows: TGTGCCAGCAGTTACGGGGGGACAGGGGGCCCCAGAAGCTCTGGAAACACCATATATTTT.

This clonotype was counted a single time. The rearrangement uses TRBV3-1 and TRBJ1-1; 9 bases line up with TRBD1. The CDR3 consists of 15 residues. Per the germline V gene, CDR1 is LGHDT and CDR2 is YNNKEL (reference sequence). Trimming removed 0 bases from V and 8 bases from J; junction bases left unmatched: 7. The CDR3 nucleotides are TGTGCCAGCAGCCAAGAAGGGACAGGGTTATCGGAAGCTTTCTTT. Translation: CASSQEGTGLSEAFF.

This clonotype was counted a few times. The chain carries TRBV19 and TRBJ1-1; D is ambiguous. Trimming removed 3 bases at V and 7 bases at J, with 15 bases between. The germline V gene has CDR1 LNHDA and CDR2 SQIVND (reference sequence). This CDR3 region has 14 residues. The chain's CDR3 is CASSILAAPVEAFF. In DNA, the CDR3 is TGTGCCAGTAGTATCCTGGCAGCTCCTGTTGAAGCTTTCTTT.

This clonotype was seen a few times. The genes are TRBV19 and TRBJ2-4, with D perhaps assigned TRBD1 or TRBD2 (5 bases each). The CDR3 loop spans 15 amino acids. In germline, CDR1 is LNHDA, CDR2 SQIVND (reference sequence). Trimming removed 5 bases at V and 7 bases at J, with 18 bases between. The CDR3 sequence is CASSPTGDALNIQYF. The CDR3 bases are TGTGCCAGTAGTCCTACCGGGGACGCGCTTAACATTCAGTACTTC.

In this sample, this clonotype turned up many times. The junction does not match germline at one end; this may be a read error. The chain uses TRBV3-1 and TRBJ2-7, with TRBD1 identical over 7 bases. CDR1 LGHDT and CDR2 YNNKEL come from the germline V gene (reference sequence). The CDR3 totals 14 residues. CDR3: CASTQGGRTYEQYF. The DNA for the CDR3 is TGTGCCAGCACCCAAGGGGGCAGGACCTACGAGCAGTACTTC.

The chain links TRBV5-5 to TRBJ2-3; 8 bases are shared with TRBD2. Germline assignment: CDR1 SGHKS and CDR2 YYEKEE (reference sequence). V shed 0 bases, J shed 4 bases, and the junction held 10 bases outside the gene matches. The CDR3 runs 17 residues. The CDR3, as DNA: TGTGCCAGCAGCTTGGCCGCCGTACTAGCGGCGGCAGATACGCAGTATTTT. Its translation: CASSLAAVLAAADTQYF. Supplemented by reference TRBV5-5 and TRBJ2-3, the full variable domain reads DAGVTQSPTHLIKTRGQQVTLRCSPISGHKSVSWYQQVLGQGPQFIFQYYEKEERGRGNFPDRFSARQFPNYSSELNVNALLLGDSALYLCASSLAAVLAAADTQYFGPGTRLTVL.

This chain joins TRBV13 and TRBJ2-3; D is possibly TRBD2 (6 bases). The length of the CDR3 is 16 residues. The V gene's germline CDR1 is PRHDT and CDR2 FYEKMQ (reference sequence). The germline V and J ends were trimmed by 6 bases and 1 base, with 17 bases remaining between them. CDR3 residues: CASSTTGLQRTDTQYF. Written as DNA, the CDR3 is TGTGCCAGCAGTACCACAGGACTACAGCGCACAGATACGCAGTATTTT.

The chain is built from TRBV27 and TRBJ1-2, with no clear D. V lost 3 bases, J lost 4 bases, and 9 bases lay in between. The CDR3 consists of 13 residues. The germline CDR1 and CDR2 sequences are MNHEY and SMNVEV (reference sequence). This chain's CDR3 is CASSFNSGYGYTF. In DNA, the CDR3 is TGTGCCAGCAGTTTTAATTCAGGCTATGGCTACACCTTC.

The table lists this clonotype with a count of one. Here the CDR3 reads CSVAGGADTQYF. The CDR3 bases are TGCAGCGTTGCCGGGGGGGCGGATACGCAGTATTTT. The chain is built from TRBV29-1 and TRBJ2-3; 8 bases fit TRBD2. V was pared by 4 bases and J by 6 bases, with 3 bases of the junction left unmatched. The germline V gene has CDR1 SQVTM and CDR2 ANQGSEA. The CDR3 consists of 12 residues.

The chain combines TRBV25-1 with TRBJ2-5, with D unresolved. Trimming pared 0 bases from V and 1 base from J, leaving 18 bases between. There are 18 residues in the CDR3. Germline CDR1 reads MGHDK; CDR2 reads SYGVNS. The CDR3 loop is CASSEYHQDKPLQETQYF. In nucleotides, the CDR3 is TGTGCCAGCAGTGAATATCATCAAGACAAGCCCCTCCAAGAGACCCAGTACTTC.

This clonotype was recorded at least ten times. CDR3 sequence (DNA): TGCAGCGTTTGCCTCTCCGGACAGGGCCAAGAGACCCAGTACTTC. Residues: CSVCLSGQGQETQYF. The rearrangement uses TRBV29-1 and TRBJ2-5, with TRBD1 identical over 8 bases. The CDR3 has 15 residues. Germline V gene sequence: CDR1 SQVTM, CDR2 ANQGSEA. V gave up 5 bases and J gave up 1 base; unmatched junction bases: 9.

The chain links TRBV6-5 to TRBJ2-2, with D perhaps matching TRBD2 (5 bases). In germline, CDR1 is MNHEY, CDR2 SVGAGI. Trimming took off 6 bases at V and 8 bases at J, with 13 bases between the two ends. The CDR3 is 13 amino acids. The CDR3 sequence: CASSLQRRGELFF. The CDR3 DNA is TGTGCCAGCAGCCTTCAAAGGAGGGGGGAGCTGTTTTTT.

Sample share makes this clonotype medium-sized. Here the CDR3 reads CASSPPPSGRNQETQYF. Here the CDR3 DNA reads TGTGCCAGCAGTCCCCCCCCTAGCGGGAGGAACCAAGAGACCCAGTACTTC. The rearrangement joins TRBV6-2 or TRBV6-3 to TRBJ2-5; TRBD2 aligns across 11 bases. J was trimmed by 0 bases and V by 5 bases; bases with no gene match: 8. CDR1 and CDR2 (germline): MNHEY, SVGEGT. The length of the CDR3 is 17 residues.

The chain combines TRBV5-6 with TRBJ1-3; perhaps TRBD1 as D (6 bases). The CDR3 runs to 16 residues. V was clipped by 5 bases and J by 1 base, with 16 bases between them. Looked up from germline, CDR1 is SGHDT and CDR2 is YYEEEE. DNA of the CDR3: TGTGCCAGCAGACCCTCGGGGGGCGCATCTGGAAACACCATATATTTT. Its protein product is CASRPSGGASGNTIYF. Variable domain in full (rest from reference TRBV5-6 and TRBJ1-3): DAGVTQSPTHLIKTRGQQVTLRCSPKSGHDTVSWYQQALGQGPQFIFQYYEEEERQRGNFPDRFSGHQFPNYSSELNVNALLLGDSALYLCASRPSGGASGNTIYFGEGSWLTVV.

This clonotype came up a few times. V usage is TRBV18 and J usage is TRBJ1-6; D unclear. The ends were cut back, 3 bases at V and 12 bases at J, with 12 bases in the middle. This CDR3 is 13 amino acids long. CDR1 is KGHSH and CDR2 is LQKENI in the germline V gene. The CDR3 sequence: CASSPGSFVPLHF. The CDR3 DNA follows: TGTGCCAGCTCACCCGGGTCGTTTGTACCCCTCCACTTT.

This clonotype has more than one count but fewer than ten. The J gene is TRBJ1-1, the V gene TRBV6-5; D is uncertain. Trimming took off 6 bases at V and 10 bases at J, with 12 bases between the two ends. The CDR3 is 11 residues long. CDR1 is MNHEY, CDR2 SVGAGI, per germline. The CDR3 sequence is CASRNSRAAFF. In DNA, the CDR3 is TGTGCCAGCAGAAACAGTCGGGCAGCTTTCTTT.